Listed below are T cell receptor beta chains from one sample, sequenced in a study of blood T cell repertoires in COVID-19. Method: immunoSEQ multiplex PCR; TCRdb's copy keeps in-frame clones and lacks some. The profile shows some 250,000 clones, around 80% of them singletons. Sequencing was done on a sample of peripheral blood. All receptors derive from a man aged 55 to 69 with acute or convalescent COVID-19. Each CDR3 is given with its conserved first and last residue. D genes are given only for firm matches. Size values are once, few and many counts, or a class for expanded clones, and some rows have none.

D gene | J gene | V gene | clone size | CDR3 DNA | CDR3 protein
TRBD1 | TRBJ2-5 | TRBV7-9 | . | TGTGCCAGCAGCTTACGACAGGGGTCCCCACAAGAGACCCAGTACTTC | CASSLRQGSPQETQYF
TRBD1 | TRBJ1-2 | TRBV4-3 | . | TGCGCCAGCAGCCCCGACCTACAGGGGGCAAGGTACTATGGCTACACCTTC | CASSPDLQGARYYGYTF
TRBD1 | TRBJ2-3 | TRBV7-9 | . | TGTGCCAGCAGCCCCTCCGGGACAGCGGTCACAGATACGCAGTATTTT | CASSPSGTAVTDTQYF
TRBD1 | TRBJ1-6 | TRBV19 | . | TGTGCCAGTAGTTCCGACAGGGTACGGTCACCCCTCCACTTT | CASSSDRVRSPLHF
TRBD1 | TRBJ1-4 | TRBV28 | . | TGTGCCAGTTCACAGGGGAACGAAAAACTGTTTTTT | CASSQGNEKLFF
TRBD2 | TRBJ2-1 | TRBV11-3 | . | TGTGCCAGCAGCAGGACTAGCGGGAGGGCTGAAAATGAGCAGTTCTTC | CASSRTSGRAENEQFF
TRBD1 | TRBJ2-7 | TRBV7-6 | . | TGTGCCAGCAGCTTAGCCCCCGGGACAGGCTCCCACGAGCAGTACTTC | CASSLAPGTGSHEQYF
. | TRBJ1-2 | TRBV7-2 | . | TGTGCCAGCAGCTCGTCTTGGGGGGAGCTGTATGGCTACACCTTC | CASSSSWGELYGYTF
TRBD1 | TRBJ2-7 | TRBV27 | . | TGTGCCAGCGGAAAGGGACAGACCCTAACCTACGAGCAGTACTTC | CASGKGQTLTYEQYF
. | TRBJ2-7 | TRBV10-3 | . | TGTGCCATAGGGCAGGGAAGCTCCTACGAGCAGTACTTC | CAIGQGSSYEQYF
TRBD1 | TRBJ1-4 | TRBV18 | few | TGTGCCAGCTCCGGACAGGGCCTGAATGAAAAACTGTTTTTT | CASSGQGLNEKLFF
. | TRBJ1-1 | TRBV10-2 | . | TGCGCCAGCAGGTCCATGAACACTGAAGCTTTCTTT | CASRSMNTEAFF
TRBD1 | TRBJ2-3 | TRBV7-6 | . | TGTGCCAGCAGCCACGGACAGGGGGAGGTAGATACGCAGTATTTT | CASSHGQGEVDTQYF
TRBD1 | TRBJ1-1 | TRBV5-4 | . | TGTGCCAGCAGCCCCCAGGGGGCGCAAGGGTACACTGAAGCTTTCTTT | CASSPQGAQGYTEAFF
. | TRBJ2-3 | TRBV10-3 | . | TGTGCCATCAGCCCCGGCCCCCGGGAGCAGTATTTT | CAISPGPREQYF
. | TRBJ2-4 | TRBV19 | . | TGTGCCAGTAGTAGGGGCCTAGTTGCGCTAGCCAAAAACATTCAGTACTTC | CASSRGLVALAKNIQYF
TRBD2 | TRBJ2-7 | TRBV19 | . | TGTGCCAGTAGTCCGTCACTAGCGGGAGGATACTACGAGCAGTACTTC | CASSPSLAGGYYEQYF
. | TRBJ1-3 | TRBV9 | . | TGTGCCAGCAGCCCTTCTGGAAACACCATATATTTT | CASSPSGNTIYF
TRBD1 | TRBJ2-2 | TRBV7-9 | . | TGTGCCAGCAGCTACAGACAGGGGGTGGACGGGGAGCTGTTTTTT | CASSYRQGVDGELFF
. | TRBJ1-2 | TRBV3-1/TRBV3-2 | . | TGTGCCAGCAGCCAGACAGACCAGGGCTATGGCTACACCTTC | CASSQTDQGYGYTF
TRBD1 | TRBJ2-4 | TRBV11-1 | . | TGTGCCAGCAGCTTATCGGGACAGGGAAACATTCAGTACTTC | CASSLSGQGNIQYF
. | TRBJ2-2 | TRBV15 | . | TGTGCCACCAGCAGAGTCAGGGCCGGGGAGCTGTTTTTT | CATSRVRAGELFF
TRBD1 | TRBJ1-1 | TRBV10-3 | . | TGTGCCATCAGGGGGACAGAGAACACTGAAGCTTTCTTT | CAIRGTENTEAFF
. | TRBJ2-7 | TRBV7-3 | . | TGTGCCAGCAGCTCCCCCGGGGGCGAGCAGTACTTC | CASSSPGGEQYF
. | TRBJ2-7 | TRBV6-5 | . | TGTGCCAGCACCGGTGGTTCCTACGAGCAGTACTTC | CASTGGSYEQYF
. | TRBJ1-3 | TRBV7-9 | . | TGTGCCAGCAGCTTCCTCTACCCCAGACAGACAGCTAGAAACACCATATATTTT | CASSFLYPRQTARNTIYF
TRBD1 | TRBJ1-2 | TRBV3-1/TRBV3-2 | . | TGTGCCAGCAGCCTAGACAGGGTGTACGGCTACACCTTC | CASSLDRVYGYTF
. | TRBJ2-1 | TRBV18 | . | TGTGCCAGCTCCCCGGACGGGACACAAACCCCCGAGCAGTTCTTC | CASSPDGTQTPEQFF
. | TRBJ2-5 | TRBV28 | once | TGTGCCAGCAGTTTCGCACGGGTTCGCAGACTGGCCGAGACCCAGTACTTC | CASSFARVRRLAETQYF
TRBD1 | TRBJ1-5 | TRBV5-4 | . | TGTGCCAGCAGCTTAGACAGGGGTTCCAATCAGCCCCAGCATTTT | CASSLDRGSNQPQHF
. | TRBJ2-7 | TRBV7-9 | . | TGTGCCAGCAGCACCCGGGACAGCTGGGGGGACGAGCAGTACTTC | CASSTRDSWGDEQYF
. | TRBJ1-2 | TRBV29-1 | few | TGCAGCGTTTACGGGGGGTGGAGGGACTATGGCTACACCTTC | CSVYGGWRDYGYTF
TRBD1 | TRBJ2-7 | TRBV6-4 | . | TGTGCCAGCAGCCGCGACAGGGGGTCCGGCGAGCAGTACTTC | CASSRDRGSGEQYF
TRBD2 | TRBJ2-7 | TRBV7-8 | . | TGTGCCAGCAGCCAGGGACTAGCGGGAGTCGGTAGCTCCTACGAGCAGTACTTC | CASSQGLAGVGSSYEQYF
. | TRBJ2-7 | TRBV19 | . | TGTGCCAGTAGTATGAGCCAGGGGTCCTACGAGCAGTACTTC | CASSMSQGSYEQYF
. | TRBJ2-7 | TRBV19 | . | TGTGCCAGTAGTGTCGGGACTTACTCCTACGAGCAGTACTTC | CASSVGTYSYEQYF
. | TRBJ2-7 | TRBV11-1 | few | TGTGCCAGCAGCTTAGGACAGCTCTACGAGCAGTACTTC | CASSLGQLYEQYF
. | TRBJ1-5 | TRBV29-1 | . | TGCAGCGTTTCGCAGGGGAATAGCAATCAGCCCCAGCATTTT | CSVSQGNSNQPQHF
. | TRBJ1-5 | TRBV2 | . | TGTGCCAGCAGTGGTCACAGGGTTGCAAGCAATCAGCCCCAGCATTTT | CASSGHRVASNQPQHF
. | TRBJ2-1 | TRBV25-1 | once | TGTGCCAGCAGTACCCCTGGGACTCGACTTCGGGACAATGAGCAGTTCTTC | CASSTPGTRLRDNEQFF
. | TRBJ2-5 | TRBV19 | . | TGTGCCAGTAGTATAGGTCCAGGGATCCAAGAGACCCAGTACTTC | CASSIGPGIQETQYF
. | TRBJ2-4 | TRBV6-5 | . | TGTGCCAGCAGGGGAGAGGCTGTAAACATTCAGTACTTC | CASRGEAVNIQYF
TRBD2 | TRBJ2-7 | TRBV5-4 | few | TGTGCCAGCAGCCGGGGACTAGCGGAAAGCTCCTACGAGCAGTACTTC | CASSRGLAESSYEQYF
TRBD2 | TRBJ2-7 | TRBV6-5 | . | TGTGCCAGCAGTTACGGGTATAGCGGGTACGAGCAGTACTTC | CASSYGYSGYEQYF
TRBD1 | TRBJ1-1 | TRBV3-1/TRBV3-2 | . | TGTGCCAGCAGCCAAACTCGGGACAGGGCAGCAGAAGCTTTCTTT | CASSQTRDRAAEAFF